The rows below give T cell receptor beta chains drawn from one sample of a study of breast tumors, draining lymph nodes, adjacent tissues. Each CDR3 protein is one row after TCRdb ran MiXCR on the multiplex PCR reads. The data hold over 250,000 distinct CDR3 sequences, with 30% to 35% observed a single time. Sequenced material: axillary lymph node tissue. All receptors derive from a female donor with breast cancer. Some clones in this sample may be carry-over from other donors' samples. The CDR3 runs from the conserved cysteine through the conserved F or W. Fields, in order: V gene, clone size, J gene, D gene, CDR3 protein, CDR3 DNA. The D gene is left open where the match is weak. Clone size is given for some rows only: seen once, a few or many times, or a class if the clone is expanded.

TRBV11-2,many,TRBJ2-5,.,CASSSPTAQETQYF,TGTGCCAGCAGCTCCCCGACAGCCCAAGAGACCCAGTACTTC
TRBV6-6,.,TRBJ2-1,.,CASSRVSLSEQFF,TGTGCCAGCAGTCGGGTGTCGCTTTCTGAGCAGTTCTTC
TRBV9,.,TRBJ1-1,.,CASSATPQGNTEAFF,TGTGCCAGCAGCGCTACCCCCCAAGGCAACACTGAAGCTTTCTTT
TRBV3-1,many,TRBJ1-3,.,CASSQGTKGNTIYF,TGTGCCAGCAGCCAAGGGACGAAAGGAAACACCATATATTTT
TRBV2,many,TRBJ2-4,.,CASRDSRKNIQYF,TGTGCCAGCAGGGACAGCAGAAAAAACATTCAGTACTTC
TRBV11-2,many,TRBJ2-7,.,CASRNTGTSQYEQYF,TGTGCCAGCAGAAATACCGGGACTTCCCAATACGAGCAGTACTTC
TRBV5-5,.,TRBJ2-7,.,CASSPAGLLGSYEQYF,TGTGCCAGCAGCCCCGCGGGGCTATTGGGCTCCTACGAGCAGTACTTC
TRBV7-9,.,TRBJ1-1,.,CASSWGTGGFRTEAFF,TGTGCCAGCAGCTGGGGAACAGGTGGGTTTCGGACTGAAGCTTTCTTT
TRBV29-1,.,TRBJ2-5,.,CSVAQGQQEAQYF,TGCAGCGTTGCGCAAGGTCAGCAGGAGGCCCAGTACTTC
TRBV3-1,.,TRBJ2-2,TRBD2,CASSLPLAGSNTGELFF,TGTGCCAGCAGCTTACCACTAGCGGGGTCGAACACCGGGGAGCTGTTTTTT
TRBV14,many,TRBJ1-2,.,CASSQGLPYGYTF,TGTGCCAGCAGCCAAGGGCTCCCCTATGGCTACACCTTC
TRBV24-1,many,TRBJ2-1,TRBD1,CATGQGDYNEQFF,TGTGCCACGGGACAGGGTGATTACAATGAGCAGTTCTTC
TRBV25-1,.,TRBJ1-5,TRBD1,CASSARTGNQPQHF,TGTGCCAGCAGTGCTAGGACAGGGAATCAGCCCCAGCATTTT
TRBV28,.,TRBJ1-2,.,CASRLAGAGGYTF,TGTGCCAGCAGACTAGCGGGGGCGGGGGGCTACACCTTC
TRBV5-8,few,TRBJ2-7,.,CASSLGDTGPYEQYF,TGTGCCAGCAGCTTGGGGGACACGGGGCCGTACGAGCAGTACTTC
TRBV2,many,TRBJ2-1,TRBD2,CASSDRGRDNEQFF,TGTGCCAGCAGTGATCGCGGGAGGGACAATGAGCAGTTCTTC
TRBV14,many,TRBJ2-7,TRBD2,CASSQDWREGPFDEQYF,TGTGCCAGCAGCCAAGATTGGCGGGAGGGCCCATTTGACGAGCAGTACTTC
TRBV12-3/TRBV12-4,many,TRBJ2-1,.,CASIYREGREGEEQFF,TGTGCCAGCATCTATCGTGAGGGGCGAGAGGGTGAGGAGCAGTTCTTC
TRBV30,.,TRBJ2-7,TRBD1,CAFYDRGLYEQYF,TGTGCCTTTTACGACAGGGGGCTCTACGAGCAGTACTTC
TRBV2,many,TRBJ2-2,.,CASSEGGGRGPGHSNTGELFF,TGTGCCAGCAGTGAAGGGGGAGGCAGGGGACCGGGACACTCGAACACCGGGGAGCTGTTTTTT
TRBV7-6,many,TRBJ2-7,TRBD2,CASSPRGEGYEQYF,TGTGCCAGCAGCCCACGGGGGGAGGGCTACGAGCAGTACTTC
TRBV30,few,TRBJ2-7,.,CAWSESRVEQYF,TGTGCCTGGAGTGAAAGCAGGGTCGAGCAGTACTTC
TRBV20-1,many,TRBJ2-7,.,CSARPPARNEQYF,TGCAGTGCTAGACCCCCGGCCAGAAACGAGCAGTACTTC
TRBV6-1,.,TRBJ2-3,.,CASSDGLRVDTQYF,TGTGCCAGCAGTGACGGACTACGGGTTGATACGCAGTATTTT
TRBV7-9,many,TRBJ2-3,.,CASSLPIGTADTQYF,TGTGCCAGCAGCTTACCTATCGGTACAGCAGATACGCAGTATTTT
TRBV11-3,few,TRBJ2-1,.,CASSLPTYTEQFF,TGTGCCAGCAGTTTACCTACCTACACTGAGCAGTTCTTC
TRBV5-1,many,TRBJ2-6,.,CASSQDPSGANVLTF,TGCGCCAGCAGCCAAGACCCCTCTGGGGCCAACGTCCTGACTTTC